These 28 T cell receptor beta chains share one sample of origin, sequenced in a study of T-cell memory formation after mild COVID-19. From the 5' RACE reads, TCRdb called clonotypes with MiXCR, one entry per CDR3 protein. The top ten hold about 11% of the sample, which has 500,000 to 600,000 distinct CDR3 sequences, roughly 17% seen once. The sequenced sample consisted of PBMCs or a T cell subset sorted from them (not recorded which). The origin of the receptors is an adult woman who had mild COVID-19 (a few samples of this study predate the infection). Cell type and time point are not known.

V and J are TRBV6-5 and TRBJ2-7; the D call may be TRBD1 or TRBD2 (7 bases each). Between the trimmed V and J ends, which lost 6 bases and 4 bases, there was a span of 22 bases. CDR1 and CDR2 from the germline V gene are MNHEY and SVGAGI. The CDR3 length is 16 residues. The CDR3 reads CASSPQAGTAVYEQYF. DNA for the CDR3: TGTGCCAGCAGCCCACAAGCGGGGACAGCGGTATACGAGCAGTACTTC.

This clonotype was counted at least ten times. This chain links TRBV24-1 with TRBJ2-3; TRBD1 agrees at 8 bases. The junction had 8 bases not matched to a gene; V was cut back by 3 bases and J by 4 bases. Per the germline V gene, CDR1 is KGHDR and CDR2 is SFDVKD. This CDR3 has 16 residues. The CDR3 DNA follows: TGTGCCACCAGTGATGGACAGGGCCTACTCGCAGATACGCAGTATTTT. Its protein is CATSDGQGLLADTQYF.

As to this clonotype: At one boundary the junction diverges from the germline segment, which might be a read error. The V call is TRBV7-7, the J call TRBJ2-3; D is unclear. CDR3 length equals 16 residues. Germline-derived CDR1 and CDR2 are SSHAT and FNYEAQ (reference sequence). The CDR3 DNA sequence: TGTGCTAGCAGCCCCACCGCAGGAGCCTGGGCAGATACGCAGTATTTT. This translates into CASSPTAGAWADTQYF.

This clonotype came up once. CDR3 coding DNA: TGTGCCAGCAGTTACTCGACGGGGGGAGTTATTGGCAATCAGCCCCAGCATTTT. Its translation: CASSYSTGGVIGNQPQHF. This chain uses TRBV6-2 or TRBV6-3 with TRBJ1-5, with D perhaps TRBD1 (5 bases). The CDR3 has 18 amino acids. Trimming removed 0 bases from V and 2 bases from J, with 17 bases in between. Germline lookup yields CDR1 MNHEY and CDR2 SVGEGT.

This clonotype was counted between two and nine times. The chain couples TRBV12-3 or TRBV12-4 to TRBJ1-1; 8 nucleotides line up with TRBD1. The V gene end was trimmed by 5 bases and the J gene end by 1 base; junction bases not matched to a gene: 6. The CDR3 sequence is 15 residues long. The CDR3 sequence is CASSRNTGGNTEAFF. As DNA, the CDR3 is TGTGCCAGCAGTAGAAATACAGGGGGGAACACTGAAGCTTTCTTT.

The CDR3 DNA reads TGCGCCAGCAGCCCTCCGGGACAGGGGGTCTACGAGCAGTACTTC. This encodes CASSPPGQGVYEQYF. V and J are TRBV5-1 and TRBJ2-7; 11 bases align to TRBD1. The CDR3 contains 15 residues. Germline V CDR1 and CDR2: SGHRS, YFSETQ. V shed 4 bases, J shed 3 bases, and the junction held 6 bases outside the gene matches.

The CDR3 DNA reads TGTGCCAGCAGCTTAGTTGGGTCGAGCACCTACGAGCAGTACTTC. Translation gives CASSLVGSSTYEQYF. The chain combines TRBV7-9 with TRBJ2-7; no clear D gene. V lost 1 base and J 2 bases, leaving 12 bases between the germline ends. The CDR3 length is 15 residues. The germline gives CDR1 SEHNR, CDR2 FQNEAQ (reference sequence).

This clonotype was detected a few times. J is TRBJ1-1 and V is TRBV7-9, with TRBD1 as a possible D gene (5 bases). Trimming removed 0 bases from V and 0 bases from J, with 20 bases in between. The CDR3 totals 19 residues. From germline, CDR1 is SEHNR and CDR2 FQNEAQ (reference sequence). This chain's CDR3 is CASSLASLEGLAMNTEAFF. The CDR3 nucleotides are TGTGCCAGCAGCTTAGCGTCTCTTGAGGGGTTAGCCATGAACACTGAAGCTTTCTTT.

The chain joins TRBV11-3 to TRBJ2-7; no clear D gene. V lost 1 base to trimming and J lost 3 bases, with 10 bases between them. This CDR3 has 14 residues. In germline, CDR1 is SGHNT, CDR2 YENEEA. CDR3 in DNA: TGTGCCAGCAGCTTAGGCGACAACTACTACGAGCAGTACTTC. Translation gives CASSLGDNYYEQYF.

V and J are TRBV5-1 and TRBJ2-4, with TRBD1 identical over 11 bases. Trimming at V came to 3 bases and at J to 0 bases, leaving 8 bases not matched to a gene. CDR1 and CDR2 from the germline V gene are SGHRS and YFSETQ. This CDR3 is 18 amino acids long. Here the CDR3 reads CASSSRDRGSIAKNIQYF. The CDR3 nucleotides are TGCGCCAGCAGCTCCCGGGACAGGGGGTCAATAGCCAAAAACATTCAGTACTTC.

This clonotype was observed a handful of times. The chain employs TRBV13 and TRBJ2-2; 8 positions agree with TRBD1. The CDR3 sequence is 15 residues long. CDR1 and CDR2 (germline): PRHDT, FYEKMQ (reference sequence). With V trimmed by 6 bases and J by 6 bases, 9 bases remained unmatched. The chain's CDR3 is CASSSNRGNPGELFF. In nucleotides, the CDR3 is TGTGCCAGCAGTTCCAACAGGGGGAATCCCGGGGAGCTGTTTTTT.

The rearrangement uses TRBV7-6 and TRBJ2-3; 11 nucleotides match TRBD2. This CDR3 is built from 16 residues. The ends lost 2 bases at V and 2 bases at J; junction bases unmatched: 3. Germline CDR1 is SGHVS and CDR2 is FNYEAQ. The CDR3 nucleotides read TGTGCCAGCAGCTTATCTAGCGGGGGGACCACAGATACGCAGTATTTT. Its protein product is CASSLSSGGTTDTQYF.

The chain has TRBV2 and TRBJ1-4, with D unclear. The length of the CDR3 is 11 residues. In germline, CDR1 is SNHLY, CDR2 FYNNEI. The V end lost 7 bases, the J end lost 5 bases, and 5 bases lay between the germline ends. CDR3 coding DNA: TGTGCCAGCACGGGGAATGAAAAACTGTTTTTT. This sequence encodes CASTGNEKLFF.

This clonotype came up a few times. The V gene is TRBV7-9, the J gene TRBJ2-3, with 8 bases identical to TRBD2. The CDR3 is 16 residues long. Unmatched junction bases numbered 12, after V lost 5 bases and J lost 5 bases. Germline CDR1 is SEHNR and CDR2 is FQNEAQ (reference sequence). CDR3 amino acids: CASSPPSGSRGDTQYF. The CDR3 DNA sequence: TGTGCCAGCAGCCCCCCCAGCGGGAGCAGGGGAGATACGCAGTATTTT.

This chain connects TRBV7-2 to TRBJ2-2; 9 bases line up with TRBD1. Losses at the gene ends were 5 bases for V and 2 bases for J; bases not matched to a gene: 6. The germline V gene has CDR1 SGHTA and CDR2 FQGNSA. The CDR3 is made up of 16 amino acids. The CDR3 sequence: CASSEPGQGNTGELFF. CDR3 DNA: TGTGCCAGCAGCGAACCGGGACAGGGTAACACCGGGGAGCTGTTTTTT.

The chain carries TRBV6-5 and TRBJ2-1; D gene unclear. CDR3 length: 13 residues. V gave up 7 bases and J gave up 7 bases, with 14 bases separating them. Germline-derived CDR1 and CDR2 are MNHEY and SVGAGI. For the CDR3, the DNA is TGTGCCAGCACCCTGGGCAGTAGAAATGAGCAGTTCTTC. This encodes CASTLGSRNEQFF.

In its sample, this clonotype was seen many times. This chain joins TRBV18 and TRBJ1-1; 7 nucleotides match TRBD1. The ends lost 0 bases at V and 0 bases at J; junction bases unmatched: 1. The germline CDR1 and CDR2 sequences are KGHSH and LQKENI. The CDR3 length is 15 residues. CDR3 sequence reads: CASSPPGQMNTEAFF. The CDR3 DNA reads as TGTGCCAGCTCACCACCGGGACAGATGAACACTGAAGCTTTCTTT. Full variable domain (outside the CDR3, taken from reference TRBV18 and TRBJ1-1): NAGVMQNPRHLVRRRGQEARLRCSPMKGHSHVYWYRQLPEEGLKFMVYLQKENIIDESGMPKERFSAEFPKEGPSILRIQQVVRGDSAAYFCASSPPGQMNTEAFFGQGTRLTVV.

The chain carries TRBV5-4 and TRBJ2-7; D assignment may be TRBD1 or TRBD2 (7 bases each). Trimming stripped 3 bases from V and 2 bases from J, with 18 bases between. The germline CDR1 and CDR2 sequences are SGHNT and YYREEE (reference sequence). This CDR3 spans 16 amino acids. The CDR3 nucleotides read TGTGCCAGCAGCTCGCCAGGGGGGGGGGCCCCCTACGAGCAGTACTTC. Its translation: CASSSPGGGAPYEQYF.

The chain links TRBV15 to TRBJ2-2, with D possibly being TRBD1 (6 bases). Germline CDR1 reads LNHNV; CDR2 reads YYDKDF (reference sequence). The V end was cut by 0 bases, the J end by 0 bases, with 8 bases between. This CDR3 has 16 amino acids. DNA of the CDR3: TGTGCCACCAGCAGAGAAGCAGGGGCGAACACCGGGGAGCTGTTTTTT. Its protein product is CATSREAGANTGELFF.

The chain employs TRBV7-9 and TRBJ2-7; 9 positions match TRBD2. Losses at the gene ends were 5 bases for V and 4 bases for J; bases not matched to a gene: 9. Germline-derived CDR1 and CDR2 are SEHNR and FQNEAQ (reference sequence). The CDR3 is 15 amino acids. The CDR3 DNA sequence: TGTGCCAGCAGCCCGTACCGACTAGCGGATTACGAGCAGTACTTC. Its protein product is CASSPYRLADYEQYF.

This clonotype was observed many times. The chain uses TRBV19 and TRBJ2-7; TRBD1 matches 7 bases. The CDR3 totals 15 residues. The germline gives CDR1 LNHDA, CDR2 SQIVND (reference sequence). The ends lost 4 bases at V and 4 bases at J; junction bases unmatched: 10. The CDR3 DNA reads TGTGCCAGTAGTACCCTAGAGGGGGACAGTTACGAGCAGTACTTC. It specifies CASSTLEGDSYEQYF. The full variable domain, rest sourced from reference TRBV19 and TRBJ2-7, is DGGITQSPKYLFRKEGQNVTLSCEQNLNHDAMYWYRQDPGQGLRLIYYSQIVNDFQKGDIAEGYSVSREKKESFPLTVTSAQKNPTAFYLCASSTLEGDSYEQYFGPGTRLTVT.

The rearrangement uses TRBV7-9 and TRBJ2-1; D not certain. Looked up from germline, CDR1 is SEHNR and CDR2 is FQNEAQ (reference sequence). The ends were cut back, 4 bases at V and 0 bases at J, with 19 bases in the middle. The CDR3 totals 18 residues. CDR3 DNA sequence: TGTGCCAGCAGCTCAAGCGAGAGACACCAGAGCTCCTACAATGAGCAGTTCTTC. The encoded protein is CASSSSERHQSSYNEQFF.

This chain connects TRBV20-1 to TRBJ1-2; D unclear. V was clipped by 1 base and J by 1 base, with 7 bases between them. Germline lookup yields CDR1 DFQATT and CDR2 SNEGSKA (reference sequence). The CDR3 totals 13 residues. The CDR3 sequence is CSARAENNYGYTF. DNA for the CDR3: TGCAGTGCTAGAGCGGAGAATAACTATGGCTACACCTTC.

This clonotype appeared a few times. V is TRBV29-1 and J is TRBJ2-5; tentative D call: TRBD2 (6 bases). This CDR3 has 13 residues. Between the trimmed V and J ends, which lost 6 bases and 5 bases, there was a span of 16 bases. Germline V gene data show CDR1 as SQVTM and CDR2 as ANQGSEA. The CDR3 region has the DNA TGCAGCGTGACGGCGGGGTCCCTGGAGACCCAGTACTTC. Translation: CSVTAGSLETQYF.

The chain links TRBV18 to TRBJ2-7, with a tentative D call TRBD2 (6 bases). The V end was cut by 6 bases, the J end by 6 bases, with 15 bases between. In germline, CDR1 is KGHSH, CDR2 LQKENI. There are 13 residues in the CDR3. The CDR3 DNA follows: TGTGCCAGCTCGGCCGGGACTGCTACCGAGCAGTACTTC. As protein: CASSAGTATEQYF. Combining the CDR3 with reference TRBV18 and TRBJ2-7 gives the whole variable domain NAGVMQNPRHLVRRRGQEARLRCSPMKGHSHVYWYRQLPEEGLKFMVYLQKENIIDESGMPKERFSAEFPKEGPSILRIQQVVRGDSAAYFCASSAGTATEQYFGPGTRLTVT.

This clonotype was seen repeatedly, ten times or more. The chain joins TRBV20-1 to TRBJ2-3; 9 nucleotides match TRBD1. There are 13 residues in the CDR3. J lost 4 bases, V lost 6 bases, and 5 bases had no gene match. CDR1 DFQATT and CDR2 SNEGSKA come from the germline V gene (reference sequence). The CDR3 nucleotides are TGCAGTGCCGTGGGACAGGGCCCAGATACGCAGTATTTT. Translating it yields CSAVGQGPDTQYF.

This clonotype was seen a handful of times. The J gene is TRBJ1-2, the V gene TRBV7-2; 9 bases match TRBD1. Per germline, CDR1 SGHTA and CDR2 FQGNSA. There are 14 residues in the CDR3. With V trimmed by 5 bases and J by 4 bases, 5 bases remained unmatched. CDR3 protein: CASSVGQGLYGYTF. As DNA, the CDR3 is TGTGCCAGCAGCGTTGGACAGGGGCTCTATGGCTACACCTTC. The variable domain in full, with the rest retrieved from reference TRBV7-2 and TRBJ1-2, is GAGVSQSPSNKVTEKGKDVELRCDPISGHTALYWYRQSLGQGLEFLIYFQGNSAPDKSGLPSDRFSAERTGGSVSTLTIQRTQQEDSAVYLCASSVGQGLYGYTFGSGTRLTVV.

The V call is TRBV4-2, the J call TRBJ2-3, with 8 positions matching TRBD2. Trimming took 1 base from V and 6 from J; bases not matched to a gene: 12. The germline V gene has CDR1 LGHNA and CDR2 YNFKEQ. The CDR3 sequence is 17 residues long. CDR3 sequence: CASSQGSGGRPGDTQYF. In nucleotides, the CDR3 is TGTGCCAGCAGCCAAGGAAGTGGCGGGAGGCCAGGCGATACGCAGTATTTT.